This T cell receptor beta chain was obtained from a study of blood T cell repertoires in COVID-19. Overall study context: Acute and convalescent COVID-19 specimens originated in the United States, Italy and Spain. T cells, B-cell-depleted T cells, or PBMCs supplied cDNA or gDNA.

A Seattle source enrolled patients during active infection and followed them longitudinally. This CDR3 has 14 amino acids. Unmatched junction bases numbered 3, after V lost 2 bases and J lost 4 bases. Germline values: CDR1 MNHNS, CDR2 SASEGT. The method was immunoSEQ multiplex PCR; TCRdb's version includes in-frame clones alone and lacks a portion of them. Of under 200,000 clones listed, around 87% are singletons. The receptor was derived from a man in his sixties with COVID-19, enrolled during active disease. The rearrangement uses TRBV6-1 and TRBJ1-2; 8 bases map to TRBD1. Sequencing input: peripheral blood. DNA of the CDR3: TGTGCCAGCAGTGAATACAGGGGGGGCTATGGCTACACCTTC. Translation: CASSEYRGGYGYTF.